This TCR beta chain was found in a study of blood T cell repertoires in COVID-19. The overall study: COVID-19 samples from acute and convalescent phases originated in the United States, Italy and Spain. PBMCs, B-cell-depleted T cells, or T cells were the source of the cDNA or gDNA that made up the material.

As processed by the authors: Estimation of nucleated cell counts relied on the amplification of reference gene primers. Produced via immunoSEQ multiplex PCR; TCRdb's table is partial and in-frame only. That table is the source of V, J and clone size, and D and trimming were worked out from the DNA. The sample has some 130,000 clones, 78% seen once. Germline loops: CDR1 MNHEY, CDR2 SVGEGT. The ends were cut back, 7 bases at V and 6 bases at J, with 15 bases in the middle. CDR3 length equals 14 residues. The rearrangement links TRBV6-2 or TRBV6-3 to TRBJ2-2, with D unresolved. This sequence originates from a man aged 60 to 75 who had recovered from COVID-19. Sample: peripheral blood. The CDR3 sequence: CASTPVMAAGELFF. In DNA form, the CDR3 reads TGTGCCAGCACCCCTGTGATGGCGGCCGGGGAGCTGTTTTTT.